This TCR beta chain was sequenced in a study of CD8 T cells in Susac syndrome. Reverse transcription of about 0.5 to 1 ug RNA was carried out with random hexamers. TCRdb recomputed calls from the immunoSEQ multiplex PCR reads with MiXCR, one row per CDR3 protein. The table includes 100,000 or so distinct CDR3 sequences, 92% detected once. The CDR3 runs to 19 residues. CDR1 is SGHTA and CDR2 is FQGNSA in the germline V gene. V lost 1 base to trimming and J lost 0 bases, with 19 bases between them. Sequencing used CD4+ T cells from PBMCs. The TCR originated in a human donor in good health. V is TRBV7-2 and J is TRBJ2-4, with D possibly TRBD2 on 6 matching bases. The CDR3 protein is CASSLVSTSSFLAKNIQYF. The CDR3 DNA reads TGTGCCAGCAGCTTAGTATCAACTAGCAGTTTTCTAGCCAAAAACATTCAGTACTTC.